The source of this T cell receptor (beta chain) is a study of cytomegalovirus exposure and HLA in healthy donors. Study results and limitations: V segments that were indistinguishable, TRBV6-2 and TRBV6-3 among them, were omitted from analysis.

The primer mix had 60 Vbeta and 13 Jbeta primers. Libraries were prepared by immunoSEQ multiplex PCR; TCRdb keeps only in-frame clonotypes and omits some of them. In the table there are approximately 220,000 clones, 70% to 80% of which are singletons. Germline values: CDR1 MDHEN, CDR2 SYDVKM. CDR3 length equals 19 residues. V gave up 4 bases and J gave up 2 bases; unmatched junction bases: 14. Worth noting for this clone: Its target is not known.

The sample was PBMCs. The sequence was collected from a middle-aged man in good health and CMV-seronegative. The rearrangement uses TRBV28 and TRBJ2-3; TRBD2 aligns across 11 bases. The CDR3 here is CASSSLRSGGVTHTDTQYF. The CDR3 DNA reads TGTGCCAGCAGTTCGCTACGTAGCGGGGGGGTTACTCACACAGATACGCAGTATTTT.